Shown below are 26 T cell receptor beta chains from a single sample sequenced in a study of shared clonotypes between healthy human individuals. Measured with immunoSEQ multiplex PCR; TCRdb has only the in-frame clones, and not every one. The sample includes around 2,100,000 clones, about 95% of them seen just once. The naive CD8 population came from CD45RO-negative cells selected for CCR7, without terminally differentiated effector memory CD45RA+ cells. The specimen sequenced was naive CD8+ T cells sorted from blood. These TCRs come from a man younger than 35 in good health.

The chain recombines TRBV11-2 with TRBJ2-1; tentative D call: TRBD2 (6 bases). CDR1 and CDR2 from the germline V gene are SGHAT and FQNNGV. CDR3 length: 13 amino acids. The V gene lost 5 bases and the J gene lost 6 bases, with 11 bases spanning the gap. For the CDR3, the DNA is TGTGCCAGCAGCACGACTAGTGGCAATGAGCAGTTCTTC. Its translation is CASSTTSGNEQFF. Combining the CDR3 with reference TRBV11-2 and TRBJ2-1 gives the whole variable domain EAGVAQSPRYKIIEKRQSVAFWCNPISGHATLYWYQQILGQGPKLLIQFQNNGVVDDSQLPKDRFSAERLKGVDSTLKIQPAKLEDSAVYLCASSTTSGNEQFFGPGTRLTVL.

The chain employs TRBV27 and TRBJ1-5, with a weak D call TRBD1 (6 bases). Deletions cut 5 bases from V and 0 bases from J, with 14 bases between. Germline-derived CDR1 and CDR2 are MNHEY and SMNVEV (reference sequence). This CDR3 has 16 residues. The CDR3 DNA follows: TGTGCCAGCAGTCCGGTGGGGGCCTATAGCAATCAGCCCCAGCATTTT. It specifies CASSPVGAYSNQPQHF.

The rearrangement links TRBV5-1 to TRBJ1-5; D is unresolved. The germline V gene has CDR1 SGHRS and CDR2 YFSETQ. The CDR3 totals 13 residues. Trimming left V 5 bases short and J 5 bases short, with 11 bases between. As DNA, the CDR3 is TGCGCCAGCAGGGGTGAGGGTGATCAGCCCCAGCATTTT. This encodes CASRGEGDQPQHF. Variable domain in full (rest from reference TRBV5-1 and TRBJ1-5): KAGVTQTPRYLIKTRGQQVTLSCSPISGHRSVSWYQQTPGQGLQFLFEYFSETQRNKGNFPGRFSGRQFSNSRSEMNVSTLELGDSALYLCASRGEGDQPQHFGDGTRLSIL.

V usage is TRBV27 and J usage is TRBJ2-7, with a tentative D call TRBD1 (5 bases). The CDR3 is made up of 13 amino acids. The germline gives CDR1 MNHEY, CDR2 SMNVEV (reference sequence). The V end was cut by 5 bases, the J end by 1 base, with 9 bases between. In DNA form, the CDR3 reads TGTGCCAGCAGTCCGGACAATTCCTACGAGCAGTACTTC. It encodes CASSPDNSYEQYF.

The chain has TRBV5-6 and TRBJ2-4, with 9 positions matching TRBD1. Per the germline V gene, CDR1 is SGHDT and CDR2 is YYEEEE. V trimming: 6 bases; J trimming: 3 bases; junction bases outside the gene matches: 7. This CDR3 is built from 15 residues. This chain's CDR3 is CASTTGGNVKNIQYF. In DNA, the CDR3 is TGTGCCAGCACCACAGGGGGCAATGTCAAAAACATTCAGTACTTC.

This chain connects TRBV29-1 to TRBJ2-7, with 8 bases identical to TRBD1. V gave up 0 bases and J gave up 4 bases; unmatched junction bases: 8. Germline loops: CDR1 SQVTM, CDR2 ANQGSEA. The CDR3 consists of 15 residues. The CDR3 region has the DNA TGCAGCGTTGAAGAACACGACAGGGGTGGATACGAGCAGTACTTC. This codes for CSVEEHDRGGYEQYF.

The chain has TRBV5-1 and TRBJ2-3; 13 positions agree with TRBD2. The CDR3 totals 17 residues. V dropped 7 bases and J dropped 6; count of bases not matched to a gene: 14. In germline, CDR1 is SGHRS, CDR2 YFSETQ. The CDR3: CASSQFTSGRAPDTQYF. Written as DNA, the CDR3 is TGCGCCAGCTCTCAATTTACTAGCGGGAGGGCCCCGGATACGCAGTATTTT. The full variable domain, with the rest looked up from reference TRBV5-1 and TRBJ2-3, is KAGVTQTPRYLIKTRGQQVTLSCSPISGHRSVSWYQQTPGQGLQFLFEYFSETQRNKGNFPGRFSGRQFSNSRSEMNVSTLELGDSALYLCASSQFTSGRAPDTQYFGPGTRLTVL.

Points on this clone: Other DNA sequences in the same sample also yield this CDR3. The V and J genes are TRBV13 and TRBJ2-6, with D possibly being TRBD2 (5 bases). V lost 5 bases and J 1 base, leaving 9 bases between the germline ends. The CDR3 length is 15 residues. Looked up from germline, CDR1 is PRHDT and CDR2 is FYEKMQ (reference sequence). The CDR3 protein is CASSQRGSGANVLTF. The CDR3 DNA sequence: TGTGCCAGCAGCCAACGAGGGTCTGGGGCCAACGTCCTGACTTTC.

CDR3 amino acids: CASAGASNTEAFF. The DNA of the CDR3 is TGTGCCAGCGCGGGAGCCTCGAACACTGAAGCTTTCTTT. This chain connects TRBV7-9 to TRBJ1-1; D uncertain. CDR3 length: 13 residues. V lost 8 bases and J 1 base, leaving 11 bases between the germline ends. CDR1 and CDR2 from the germline V gene are SEHNR and FQNEAQ (reference sequence).

This sequence joins TRBV18 and TRBJ1-1; 7 bases fit TRBD1. The CDR3 covers 16 residues. CDR1 KGHSH and CDR2 LQKENI come from the germline V gene. V gave up 0 bases and J gave up 5 bases; unmatched junction bases: 9. DNA of the CDR3: TGTGCCAGCTCACCACCAGGGGGCTGGGGATGGACTGAAGCTTTCTTT. It is translated as CASSPPGGWGWTEAFF.

This rearrangement joins TRBV30 to TRBJ2-7; D may match TRBD1 or TRBD2 (5 bases each). Germline V gene data show CDR1 as GTSNPN and CDR2 as SVGIG (reference sequence). This CDR3 comprises 15 residues. Deletions cut 2 bases from V and 5 bases from J, with 19 bases between. The CDR3 is CAWSSAPLGGDEQYF. The CDR3 region has the DNA TGTGCCTGGAGTTCAGCCCCACTTGGGGGTGACGAGCAGTACTTC.

This clone has just one count. V and J are TRBV6-1 and TRBJ1-1, with no clear D. The CDR3 consists of 16 residues. V was shortened by 3 bases and J by 0 bases, with 14 bases between the two germline ends. Germline assignment: CDR1 MNHNS and CDR2 SASEGT. The CDR3, as DNA: TGTGCCAGCAGTGATTTGGGAATACTAGTGAACACTGAAGCTTTCTTT. It encodes CASSDLGILVNTEAFF.

This sequence joins TRBV4-1 and TRBJ1-2; 8 bases are shared with TRBD1. V gave up 5 bases and J gave up 6 bases; unmatched junction bases: 11. CDR1 and CDR2 from the germline V gene are MGHRA and YSYEKL. CDR3 size: 15 residues. This chain's CDR3 is CASSSYVQGADGYTF. CDR3 nucleotides: TGCGCCAGCAGCTCATATGTCCAGGGGGCCGATGGCTACACCTTC.

The gene calls are TRBV6-5 and TRBJ2-1; no clear D gene. Germline CDR1 and CDR2: MNHEY and SVGAGI. This CDR3 contains 11 residues. Trimming pared 8 bases from V and 6 bases from J, leaving 8 bases between. The CDR3 reads CASRNGNEQFF. The CDR3 region has the DNA TGTGCCAGCCGGAACGGCAATGAGCAGTTCTTC.

Concerning this clone: The identical CDR3 is also encoded by other nucleotide sequences in the sample. J is TRBJ1-5 and V is TRBV27; D gene uncertain. The V gene's germline CDR1 is MNHEY and CDR2 SMNVEV (reference sequence). The CDR3 is made up of 13 amino acids. V was shortened by 0 bases and J by 5 bases, with 5 bases between the two germline ends. The CDR3 DNA reads as TGTGCCAGCAGTTTATCGTTTGATCAGCCCCAGCATTTT. Amino acids: CASSLSFDQPQHF.

The rearrangement joins TRBV10-3 to TRBJ1-6; 9 positions match TRBD1. This CDR3 spans 16 amino acids. Germline CDR1 is ENHRY and CDR2 is SYGVKD. V lost 0 bases, J lost 9 bases, and 6 bases stayed unmatched. The CDR3 region is CAISESTGGAGSPLHF. CDR3 DNA sequence: TGTGCCATCAGTGAGTCTACAGGGGGCGCGGGTTCACCCCTCCACTTT.

This sequence joins TRBV7-3 and TRBJ2-3; maybe TRBD2 (7 bases). V shed 1 base and J shed 5 bases, with 13 bases lying between them. CDR1 and CDR2 from the germline V gene are SGHTA and FQGTGA. The CDR3 loop spans 15 amino acids. In DNA form, the CDR3 reads TGTGCCAGCAGCTTAATCTCGGGGGGCGGAGATACGCAGTATTTT. It encodes CASSLISGGGDTQYF.

This chain uses TRBV5-6 with TRBJ2-1; a weak D match, TRBD1 (6 bases). With 1 base removed from V and 6 bases from J, the gap between germline ends came to 11 bases. This CDR3 has 14 residues. CDR1 is SGHDT, CDR2 YYEEEE, per germline. The CDR3 DNA sequence: TGTGCCAGCAGCTTGACAGGGCCCATCAATGAGCAGTTCTTC. It encodes CASSLTGPINEQFF.

This chain joins TRBV28 and TRBJ2-3; no clear D gene. CDR3 length: 14 amino acids. Trimming removed 2 bases from V and 2 bases from J, with 8 bases in between. The germline V gene encodes CDR1 MDHEN and CDR2 SYDVKM. CDR3 nucleotide sequence: TGTGCCAGCAGTTTAATCTCCCACACAGATACGCAGTATTTT. It translates to CASSLISHTDTQYF. Based on the CDR3 plus reference TRBV28 and TRBJ2-3, the full variable domain is DVKVTQSSRYLVKRTGEKVFLECVQDMDHENMFWYRQDPGLGLRLIYFSYDVKMKEKGDIPEGYSVSREKKERFSLILESASTNQTSMYLCASSLISHTDTQYFGPGTRLTVL.

The J gene is TRBJ2-1, the V gene TRBV7-2; maybe TRBD2 (5 bases). The CDR3 covers 15 residues. Germline V CDR1 and CDR2: SGHTA, FQGNSA. The V end lost 1 base, the J end lost 2 bases, and 9 bases lay between the germline ends. DNA of the CDR3: TGTGCCAGCAGCTTAGTGAGCGGCCCCTACAATGAGCAGTTCTTC. Translating gives CASSLVSGPYNEQFF.

This sequence joins TRBV5-5 and TRBJ1-5; tentatively, D is TRBD1 (5 bases). The CDR3 has 14 amino acids. Looked up from germline, CDR1 is SGHKS and CDR2 is YYEKEE (reference sequence). Deletions cut 4 bases from V and 0 bases from J, with 8 bases between. CDR3 in amino acids: CASSGGLSNQPQHF. CDR3 nucleotides: TGTGCCAGCAGCGGGGGACTTAGCAATCAGCCCCAGCATTTT. Variable domain in full (rest from reference TRBV5-5 and TRBJ1-5): DAGVTQSPTHLIKTRGQQVTLRCSPISGHKSVSWYQQVLGQGPQFIFQYYEKEERGRGNFPDRFSARQFPNYSSELNVNALLLGDSALYLCASSGGLSNQPQHFGDGTRLSIL.

The chain is built from TRBV5-6 and TRBJ2-3, with D perhaps TRBD2 (7 bases). V was pared by 5 bases and J by 3 bases, with 19 bases between. CDR1 is SGHDT and CDR2 is YYEEEE in the germline V gene. CDR3 size: 16 residues. The CDR3 sequence: CASRPDRTGRTDTQYF. DNA of the CDR3: TGTGCCAGCAGACCCGACAGGACCGGGAGGACAGATACGCAGTATTTT.

This clone was seen just once. The chain carries TRBV6-5 and TRBJ1-1, with 9 bases matching TRBD1. Germline CDR1 is MNHEY and CDR2 is SVGAGI. CDR3 size: 15 residues. The V segment lost 6 bases and the J segment 0 bases; nucleotides outside the gene matches: 5. The CDR3 loop reads CASSQTGGMNTEAFF. Written as DNA, the CDR3 is TGTGCCAGCAGCCAAACAGGGGGCATGAACACTGAAGCTTTCTTT.

This chain joins TRBV25-1 and TRBJ1-1; weak D call: TRBD1 (6 bases). Per the germline V gene, CDR1 is MGHDK and CDR2 is SYGVNS. The CDR3 runs 11 residues. V lost 10 bases to trimming and J lost 5 bases, with 11 bases between them. CDR3 loop: CATFDRTEAFF. The CDR3 DNA is TGTGCCACTTTCGACAGGACTGAAGCTTTCTTT.

This chain connects TRBV5-4 to TRBJ2-7, with 7 bases matching TRBD2. Trimming took 3 bases from V and 0 from J; bases not matched to a gene: 6. Germline V gene lookup returns CDR1 SGHNT and CDR2 YYREEE (reference sequence). The CDR3 contains 15 residues. CDR3 protein: CASSYNGLVSYEQYF. Written as DNA, the CDR3 is TGTGCCAGCAGCTATAACGGACTAGTCTCCTACGAGCAGTACTTC.

CDR3 amino acids: CASSPIGKGNTGELFF. The CDR3, as DNA: TGCGCCAGCAGCCCAATAGGGAAGGGGAACACCGGGGAGCTGTTTTTT. The chain joins TRBV4-1 to TRBJ2-2; unclear D gene. Germline values: CDR1 MGHRA, CDR2 YSYEKL. The V gene lost 4 bases and the J gene lost 1 base, with 13 bases spanning the gap. The CDR3 runs 16 residues.